This record looks at one TCR beta chain sequence and its context. This clone showed up just once. What this receptor recognizes is not known. Base qualities are not recorded, but no much larger clone differs from it by a single base. In total, roughly 670 healthy bone marrow donors made up the cohort. At the time of sampling, every cohort member was nominally healthy, though immune exposures that went unrecorded were likely present. The donor tested CMV seropositive, placing the donor among the approximately 310 seropositive members of the cohort. Every donor gave a peripheral blood sample, and the peripheral blood mononuclear cells from that sample were used for TCR beta sequencing. The Qiagen DNeasy Blood Extraction Kit was used to extract genomic DNA from the blood cell samples. These data come from a study of cytomegalovirus exposure and HLA in healthy donors (dated by TCRdb to about 2017). Concerning the study at large: According to an earlier analysis of around 600 of the donors, some 170 million T cells yielded 90 million to 130 million unique TCR beta sequences and about 300 Gb of sequence data. An early release that covered around 590 HLA-typed donors contained approximately 300 gigabases of sequencing data and about 84 million unique TCR sequences. Among the approximately 400 genotyped donors, around 81% belonged to the genetic ancestry cluster associated with self-reported Caucasian donors. The study was designed to test whether signatures of past pathogen exposure could be identified by cataloging public T cell receptors. The study profiled the T cell repertoires of more than 500 subjects by immunosequencing and related them to cytomegalovirus serostatus. In addition to the first cohort of approximately 670 subjects, a separate validation cohort of 120 different subjects was used. To predict cytomegalovirus infection status, the study brought together high-throughput TCR immunosequencing, statistical association of individual TCRs with disease status, and machine learning. A later analysis re-analyzed previously published TCR beta repertoires from 550 to 700 donors and added high-resolution HLA genotyping to study TCR occurrence patterns. The later analysis used no new phenotypic data to find candidate immune exposures, relying instead on TCR beta sequences and their occurrence across donors. To decide whether each TCR beta V gene segment behaved as functional or pseudogenic, an earlier analysis of over 500 of the donors relied on high-throughput TCR beta sequencing. Donor age, sex, ethnicity and CMV serostatus were compiled alongside the repertoire data. A later genetic analysis took genome-wide SNP genotypes for about 65% of the 666 donors and used that subset as a discovery cohort. Every repertoire in the discovery cohort had been generated on one and the same sequencing platform. Class I and class II HLA loci were covered by the typing at four-digit resolution. The number of donors typed differed by locus, with roughly 629-640 for A, B, C, DRB1 and DQB1, around 520 for DQA1, over 600 for DPA1, and some 440 for DPB1. Because of strong linkage in the cohort, roughly five DR-DQ haplotypes were treated as single units for association and clustering. Across some 400 genotyped donors of the cohort, an average of about 240,000 unique TCR beta nucleotide sequences per donor were sequenced, and 15% to 20% of those sequences were non-productive.

Study-wide conclusions, independent of this receptor: A cluster of highly shared sequence variants was judged likely to represent a technical artifact of the sequencing pipeline. Correlated functional status among segregating V segments might be attributable to linkage disequilibrium, but an unknown experimental factor could not be ruled out. In vitro tests confirmed that three of the cytomegalovirus-associated TCR beta chains recognize cytomegalovirus antigens. Presence/absence analyses assumed roughly uniform sequencing depth across donors, an assumption that may not hold. A later analysis found that most CMV-associated TCR beta chains appeared HLA-restricted, with HLA associations seemingly driven largely by CMV exposure. Compared with equally common non-associated chains, HLA-associated TCR beta chains in a later analysis were more clonally expanded and had lower generation probabilities. A later genetic analysis associated a missense DCLRE1C variant with V-gene and J-gene trimming of TCR beta chains, and an independent cohort replicated the association. A later analysis associated about 18,000 TCR beta sequences with specific HLA alleles at a false discovery rate of 0.05. According to a later analysis, TCR association rates differed among HLA loci, with DRB1 alleles showing the most associated TCRs and HLA-C alleles showing the fewest. Because counts were too low, about 18 rarely observed V segments, including chromosome 9 orphons, were excluded from the earlier analysis of some 590 of the donors. A further reported finding was that TCR beta sequences accurately predicted the HLA-A and HLA-B alleles for most subjects in the first cohort. In the study, around 160 TCR beta chains were listed as associated with cytomegalovirus. The only immune exposure information available for the cohort was CMV serostatus. In this cohort, only TCR beta chains were sequenced, and detectable features were limited by the absence of alpha or paired-chain data. Several of the top co-occurrence clusters appeared to be linked to parvovirus B19, influenza, CMV and Epstein-Barr virus, according to a later analysis. In an earlier analysis of some 550 of the donors, most TCR beta V segments were observed in productive rearrangements about 87% or about 30% of the time, broadly matching IMGT annotations. HLA typing was unavailable for some donors at each locus, so association tests used only the typed subset. Cytomegalovirus status was reported to be diagnosed by the classifier with high specificity and sensitivity in both the original and validation cohorts. The authors suggested that the approach could potentially be extended to other disease states and immunological phenotypes. In a later genetic analysis, fewer N-insertions in productive TCRs were reported among donors in an Asian-associated ancestry cluster than the roughly 640-donor mean. While some public TCRs were present in many individuals, most TCR sequences turned up only very rarely across donors. Assigning TCR associations to individual alleles was difficult when HLA alleles, especially DR and DQ, strongly co-occurred.

Libraries came from the immunoSEQ multiplex PCR assay. For the multiplex PCR, a mixture combining 60 forward primers for TCR Vbeta segments and 13 reverse primers for TCR Jbeta segments was used. Amplification of the CDR3 region of rearranged TCR beta genes was performed with a multiplex PCR assay on genomic DNA. Amplified TCR beta libraries were sequenced as 87-base-pair reads on the Illumina HiSeq System. Per the source publication's procedure: In a later analysis, tens of millions of unique TCR beta chains were counted across the 650 to 700 repertoires, and approximately 9.9 million of these chains were shared by at least two donors. Raw reads were error-corrected and collapsed into unique sequences by a nearest-neighbor algorithm in which closely related sequences were merged to remove PCR and sequencing errors. To assign V, D and J gene segments, CDR3 sequences were aligned to IMGT reference sequences. For a sequence to be retained, a match of at least six nucleotides was required to both a V gene segment and a J gene segment. A rearrangement was called productive if the CDR3 had no stop codons and remained in frame with V and J, and every other rearrangement was called non-productive. Following IMGT convention, CDR3 was defined as the stretch from the second conserved V-encoded cysteine to the conserved J-encoded phenylalanine. The earlier analysis of a few hundred of the donors excluded any sequence lacking an unambiguous match to a single V gene segment. In an earlier analysis of approximately 560 of the donors, a V segment was called functional when productive rearrangements were above 56.7%, and segregating when the standard deviation between donors exceeded 5%. A statistical classification framework was built for diagnosing cytomegalovirus status from the catalog of TCR beta chain sequences. In a later analysis, V and J genes were assigned by comparing TCR nucleotide sequences against IMGT/GENE-DB human TR gene sequences. A later analysis assigned CDR3 sequences and most-parsimonious VDJ recombination scenarios with the TCRdist pipeline. In a later analysis, every TCR beta chain was defined by the combination of its CDR3 amino acid sequence and its V-gene family, and reads without a unique V-gene family were dropped. To address suspected cross-contamination and a sequencing artifact, a later analysis removed over 500 highly shared, low-generation-probability nucleotide sequences. In a later analysis, a clonal expansion index was calculated for each public chain from normalized within-repertoire ranks of inferred template counts. A later analysis computed generation probabilities with a VDJ recombination model fitted to out-of-frame rearrangements, and checked the results against IGoR. In a later analysis, hypergeometric tests were used to score TCR-TCR, TCR-HLA and TCR-CMV co-occurrence, with a repertoire-size bias correction applied to TCR pairs. A later analysis estimated false discovery rates by permuting HLA or CMV assignments 20 times. In a later analysis, co-occurring TCRs were grouped using DBSCAN, with TCRdist sequence similarity added in when clustering inside HLA-allele-positive subsets. Repertoires with fewer than 30,000 or more than 120,000 public chains, plus five repertoires with anomalous nucleotide sharing, were excluded from co-occurrence clustering. The clones in this table, taken by TCRdb from immuneACCESS, are in-frame only. Not every clone is retained; where verified, under half of the shortfall comes from an unresolved V gene, and the cause of the rest is unknown. That table furnishes V, J and clone size, whereas the DNA furnished D and trimming. For this sample there are 150,000 to 200,000 clones; around two thirds appear just once. About 10% of the sample is held by the ten biggest clonotypes.

The receptor was isolated from a man in his thirties or forties in good health and CMV-seropositive. Sequences were obtained from PBMCs.

Read as DNA, the sequence is TGTGCCAGCAGCTTAGATTGGAGCGGGAGTGGGGGGACCCAGTACTTC. This yields the protein CASSLDWSGSGGTQYF. This sequence uses TRBV11-3 and TRBJ2-5; 8 middle bases align to TRBD2. The CDR3 runs 16 amino acids, cysteine and phenylalanine included. Of the read, only the CDR3 DNA is kept; its 48 bases are in frame from base 1. Looking up the germline V gene yields CDR1 SGHNT and CDR2 YENEEA. V loses 0 bases at its end and J loses 7 bases; junction bases beyond the gene matches: 10. With the rest looked up from the reference TRBV11-3 and TRBJ2-5 genes rather than sequenced, the full variable domain is EAGVVQSPRYKIIEKKQPVAFWCNPISGHNTLYWYLQNLGQGPELLIRYENEEAVDDSQLPKDRFSAERLKGVDSTLKIQPAELGDSAVYLCASSLDWSGSGGTQYFGPGTRLLVL.